This T cell receptor (beta chain) was identified in a study of OX40 agonist ivuxolimab in advanced cancers. Overall study: Dose-escalation subjects each had hepatocellular carcinoma, melanoma, renal cell or head and neck cancer. Study-wide results and limits: Clonal expansion in partial responders at 0.1-3.0 mg/kg ranked among the lowest.

Using immunoSEQ multiplex PCR, the repertoire was profiled, and TCRdb retains in-frame clones only, with some absent. The sample yields some 70,000 clones, around 83% seen once. Trimming left V 5 bases short and J 4 bases short, with 12 bases between. This CDR3 is built from 13 residues. The V gene's germline CDR1 is SGHRS and CDR2 YFSETQ. To note about this clone: Its antigen is unidentified.

Source: CD4+ or CD8+ T cells sorted from blood, taken in a trial of the OX40 agonist ivuxolimab. The chain joins TRBV5-1 to TRBJ1-2, with D hard to call. The clonotype was recovered from an adult with an advanced solid tumor such as melanoma, head and neck, liver or kidney cancer. CDR3 sequence reads: CASRTDTSYGYTF. In nucleotides, the CDR3 is TGCGCCAGCAGGACGGATACCTCCTATGGCTACACCTTC.